This T cell receptor beta chain was recovered during a study of T cells after yellow fever vaccination. The study's findings and limits: The study re-detected most primary-vaccination clones after the booster (around 96% CD4, roughly 91% CD8).

CDR3 size: 14 residues. The ends were cut back, 4 bases at V and 0 bases at J, with 6 bases in the middle. CDR1 is MNHEY and CDR2 is SVGEGT in the germline V gene. This clonotype has a count of ten or more. Its antigen remains unknown. MiXCR, applied by TCRdb to the 5' RACE reads, yields one record per CDR3 protein. This sample yields roughly 68,000 distinct CDR3 sequences, of which approximately 7% are seen a single time; about 40% belongs to the top ten. This TCR was sampled from a man aged 18 to 29 who received the YFV17D yellow fever vaccine. The sequencing here drew on CD8+ T cells sorted from PBMCs, taken roughly 46 days after the first yellow fever vaccination. This rearrangement joins TRBV6-2 or TRBV6-3 to TRBJ1-4; D not resolved. Written as DNA, the CDR3 is TGTGCCAGCAGTTTCCGGACAACTAATGAAAAACTGTTTTTT. This gives the protein CASSFRTTNEKLFF.